This TCR beta chain was captured by sequencing in a study of T cells of healthy individuals. TCRdb passed the 5' RACE reads through MiXCR, listing each CDR3 protein once. The data show fewer than 70,000 distinct CDR3 sequences, with about 15% seen just once and roughly 16% held by the top ten. Looked up from germline, CDR1 is SNHLY and CDR2 is FYNNEI. The CDR3 loop spans 13 amino acids. With 5 bases removed from V and 1 base from J, the gap between germline ends came to 8 bases. This clonotype was recorded at least ten times. V gene TRBV2 combines with J gene TRBJ2-5, with D hard to call. The receptor comes from a human donor in good health. The CDR3 coding sequence is TGTGCCAGCAGTCCCCCCGGCCAAGAGACCCAGTACTTC. As protein: CASSPPGQETQYF. Using reference TRBV2 and TRBJ2-5 for the parts outside the CDR3, the full variable domain is EPEVTQTPSHQVTQMGQEVILRCVPISNHLYFYWYRQILGQKVEFLVSFYNNEISEKSEIFDDQFSVERPDGSNFTLKIRSTKLEDSAMYFCASSPPGQETQYFGPGTRLLVL.